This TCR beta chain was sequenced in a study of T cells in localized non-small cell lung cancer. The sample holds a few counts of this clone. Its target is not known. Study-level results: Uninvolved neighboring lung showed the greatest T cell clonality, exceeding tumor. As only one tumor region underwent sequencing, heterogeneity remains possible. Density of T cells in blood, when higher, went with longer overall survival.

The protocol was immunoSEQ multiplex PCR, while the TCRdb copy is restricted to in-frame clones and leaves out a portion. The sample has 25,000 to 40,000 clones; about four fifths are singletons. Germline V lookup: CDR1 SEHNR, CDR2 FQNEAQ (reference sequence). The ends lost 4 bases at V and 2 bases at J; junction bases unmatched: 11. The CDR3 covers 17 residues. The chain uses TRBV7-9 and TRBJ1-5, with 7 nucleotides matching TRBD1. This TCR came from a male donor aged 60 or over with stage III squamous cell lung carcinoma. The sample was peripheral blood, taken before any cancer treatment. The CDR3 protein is CASSWARQGSGNQPQHF. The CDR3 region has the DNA TGTGCCAGCAGCTGGGCTAGACAGGGTTCGGGCAATCAGCCCCAGCATTTT.